Sequencing of this T cell receptor beta chain was carried out in a study of CD8+CD57+ T cells in acquired aplastic anemia. Study overall: Roughly 3 ug was the average amount of DNA from sorted CD4+ and CD8+ cells.

For sequencing, patients were chosen who had shown expansion of CD8+CD57+ cells by flow cytometry. Germline V CDR1 and CDR2: SSHAT, FNYEAQ (reference sequence). The CDR3 covers 13 residues. J gave up 4 bases and V 4 bases, and 2 bases lay outside the gene matches. The template used for profiling TCR beta VDJ and CDR3 was genomic DNA. From the reads, TCRdb called clonotypes with MiXCR, one entry per CDR3 protein. The top ten hold approximately 78% of the sample, which has 75,000 to 80,000 distinct CDR3 sequences, roughly two thirds seen once. The TCR originated in a human donor with aplastic anemia. Material: sorted CD4+, CD8+, or CD8+CD57+ T cells (not recorded which) from PBMCs. The genes are TRBV7-7 and TRBJ2-7, with 9 nucleotides matching TRBD1. CDR3 in amino acids: CASSSGTGYEQYF. The CDR3 region has the DNA TGTGCCAGCAGCTCAGGGACAGGGTACGAGCAGTACTTC.